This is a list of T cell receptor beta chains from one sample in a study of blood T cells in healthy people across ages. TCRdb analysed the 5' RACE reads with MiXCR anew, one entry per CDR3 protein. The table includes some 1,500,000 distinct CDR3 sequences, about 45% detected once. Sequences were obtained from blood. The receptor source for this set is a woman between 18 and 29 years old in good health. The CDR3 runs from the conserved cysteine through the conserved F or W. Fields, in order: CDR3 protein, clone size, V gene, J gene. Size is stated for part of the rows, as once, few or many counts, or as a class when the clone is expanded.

CASTQGHKGWETQYF	.	TRBV11-2	.
CSVGTGAIETQYF	.	TRBV29-1	TRBJ2-5
CASSRTSHGELFF	few	TRBV3-1	TRBJ2-2
CASSPSWGGHEQYF	many	TRBV12-3/TRBV12-4	TRBJ2-7
CATSDFVGHLNTGELFF	.	TRBV24-1	TRBJ2-2
CASSFTSYNEQYF	few	TRBV12-3/TRBV12-4	TRBJ2-7
CASSLVAGDNNEQFF	.	TRBV5-1	TRBJ2-1
CASLGHLNTEAFF	.	TRBV25-1	TRBJ1-1
CATKIGGTNTGELFF	.	TRBV27	TRBJ2-2
CASSFTGSHGYTF	few	TRBV7-6	TRBJ1-2
CAGSPPNTGELFF	once	TRBV7-9	TRBJ2-2
CASSFGGRVISEAFF	few	TRBV5-6	TRBJ1-1